This entry lists 23 T cell receptor beta chains sequenced from one sample in a study. Cells sorted as Tregs were CD4+, CD25+ and CD127-/low. TCRdb redid the calling of the 5' RACE reads with MiXCR, one entry per CDR3 protein. The repertoire holds approximately 9,800 distinct CDR3 sequences, less than 15% seen once, with roughly 3.3% in the top ten. The specimen was Tregs sorted from blood. The receptors shown here come from a female donor with breast cancer.

To note about this clonotype: In this CDR3 the conserved last residue, phenylalanine or tryptophan, is missing, so a read error is likely. V gene TRBV28 combines with J gene TRBJ2-1; 12 bases align to TRBD1. In germline, CDR1 is MDHEN, CDR2 SYDVKM. Germline trimming cut 6 bases from V and 1 base from J; bases unmatched to any gene: 7. The CDR3 covers 17 residues. The CDR3 bases are TGTGCCAGCAGCTTACGGGACAGGGGGCGATCCTACAATGAGCAGTTCCTC. As protein: CASSLRDRGRSYNEQFL.

As for this clonotype: The germline gene is not matched at one end of the junction; a read error may be the cause. The V gene is TRBV5-1, the J gene TRBJ2-5; D call uncertain. Germline V CDR1 and CDR2: SGHRS, YFSETQ. There are 14 residues in the CDR3. In DNA, the CDR3 is TGCGCCAGCAGCTTGAGCGTTCCTCAAGAGACCCAGCACTTC. Translating it yields CASSLSVPQETQHF.

This clonotype appeared a few times. A read error is possible here, since a much larger clone lies one base away. The chain recombines TRBV7-3 with TRBJ1-2, with TRBD1 as a possible D gene (5 bases). The CDR3 covers 13 residues. V lost 5 bases, J lost 7 bases, and 14 bases lay in between. Germline lookup yields CDR1 SGHTA and CDR2 FQGTGA. CDR3 sequence: CASSEQVYGGYTF. In DNA, the CDR3 is TGTGCCAGCAGCGAACAGGTGTATGGTGGCTACACCTTC.

Points on this clonotype: A clone one base away is much larger, so this may be a read error. The chain employs TRBV6-1 and TRBJ2-3; the D gene is possibly TRBD1 (5 bases). Germline loops: CDR1 MNHNS, CDR2 SASEGT. This CDR3 is built from 16 residues. Trimming pared 3 bases from V and 3 bases from J, leaving 16 bases between. The CDR3 spells CASSERQSGRTDTQYF. The DNA of the CDR3 is TGTGCCAGCAGTGAGCGACAGAGTGGTAGAACAGATACGCAGTATTTT.

This clonotype is labeled medium-sized. The CDR3 DNA reads TGCAGTGCTAGAGCCGGCGGGAGCTCCCCAGATACGCAGTATTTT. It yields the protein CSARAGGSSPDTQYF. The rearrangement links TRBV20-1 to TRBJ2-3; 7 bases are shared with TRBD2. Germline CDR1 DFQATT, CDR2 SNEGSKA (reference sequence). The V and J ends lost 1 base and 4 bases, in that order; junction bases with no gene match: 8. The CDR3 has 15 amino acids.

This clonotype has just a few counts. A read error is possible here, since a much larger clone lies one base away. The chain couples TRBV5-5 to TRBJ2-2; D tentatively fits TRBD1 or TRBD2 (6 bases each). CDR1 and CDR2 (germline): SGHKS, YYEKEE (reference sequence). The CDR3 is made up of 13 amino acids. The CDR3: CASSSGTTGGLFF. In nucleotides, the CDR3 is TGTGCCAGCAGCTCAGGGACAACCGGGGGGCTGTTTTTT.

The chain couples TRBV5-6 to TRBJ2-7, with D tentatively TRBD2 (6 bases). The CDR3 sequence is 17 residues long. V was pared by 3 bases and J by 2 bases, with 21 bases between. Looked up from germline, CDR1 is SGHDT and CDR2 is YYEEEE. Here the CDR3 reads CASSYFLGLALTYEQYF. CDR3 nucleotides: TGTGCCAGCAGCTACTTCCTCGGGCTAGCGCTAACCTACGAGCAGTACTTC.

Within the sample, this clonotype is medium-sized (0.01 to 0.1%). The gene calls are TRBV20-1 and TRBJ2-1, with D possibly TRBD1 on 6 matching bases. CDR3 size: 12 residues. Trimming removed 6 bases at V and 7 bases at J, with 13 bases between. The germline CDR1 and CDR2 sequences are DFQATT and SNEGSKA (reference sequence). The CDR3 sequence: CSATNQGNEQFF. The CDR3 DNA sequence: TGCAGTGCCACCAACCAGGGGAATGAGCAGTTCTTC.

This clonotype was detected many times. The chain recombines TRBV5-1 with TRBJ2-1; D is unresolved. Germline values: CDR1 SGHRS, CDR2 YFSETQ. The V gene lost 4 bases and the J gene lost 0 bases, with 11 bases spanning the gap. The CDR3 has 15 residues. CDR3: CASSPSLSSYNEQFF. The CDR3 DNA sequence: TGCGCCAGCAGCCCTTCTTTGAGCTCCTACAATGAGCAGTTCTTC.

This clonotype is medium-sized by share. The chain recombines TRBV28 with TRBJ2-7; D gene unclear. Deletions cut 3 bases from V and 2 bases from J, with 8 bases between. Germline V gives CDR1 MDHEN, CDR2 SYDVKM. The CDR3 length is 13 residues. CDR3 nucleotides: TGTGCCAGCAGTTTGATACGCCCCTACGAGCAGTACTTC. Translation: CASSLIRPYEQYF.

Points on this clonotype: One end of the junction does not line up with germline, which may come from a read error. The genes are TRBV6-5 and TRBJ2-1; TRBD1 is a possible D gene (6 bases). This CDR3 is built from 15 residues. Per germline, CDR1 MNHEY and CDR2 SVGAGI. CDR3 amino acids: CASGRDTSSYNEQLF. CDR3 coding DNA: TGTGCCAGCGGTAGGGACACGAGCTCCTACAATGAGCAGCTCTTC.

This clonotype showed up many times. The chain joins TRBV24-1 to TRBJ2-1, with 13 positions matching TRBD2. V shed 3 bases, J shed 6 bases, and the junction held 10 bases outside the gene matches. Germline CDR1 and CDR2: KGHDR and SFDVKD. The CDR3 loop spans 18 amino acids. CDR3 in amino acids: CATSDPGTSGTMGNEQFF. The CDR3 DNA reads as TGTGCCACCAGTGATCCCGGGACTAGCGGGACAATGGGCAATGAGCAGTTCTTC.

The sample holds many counts of this clonotype. The rearrangement links TRBV18 to TRBJ1-5; no firm D call. CDR3 length equals 13 residues. V was pared by 2 bases and J by 4 bases, with 6 bases between. Germline V gives CDR1 KGHSH, CDR2 LQKENI. CDR3 amino acids: CASSPDKNQPQHF. The CDR3 DNA is TGTGCCAGCTCACCAGACAAGAATCAGCCCCAGCATTTT.

Within the sample, this clonotype is medium-sized. The J gene is TRBJ2-2, the V gene TRBV5-1; 10 bases are a match to TRBD1. V was pared by 3 bases and J by 8 bases, with 10 bases of the junction left unmatched. Germline CDR1 is SGHRS and CDR2 is YFSETQ. CDR3 length: 16 amino acids. CDR3 loop: CASSSPLGQGSGELFF. For the CDR3, the DNA is TGCGCCAGCAGCTCTCCCCTGGGACAGGGGAGTGGGGAGCTGTTTTTT.

The sample holds a few counts of this clonotype. This may come from a read error, since a much larger clone is one base off. The chain employs TRBV5-1 and TRBJ2-5; 7 bases align to TRBD2. The CDR3 sequence is 16 residues long. V was clipped by 2 bases and J by 5 bases; unmatched bases: 12. Germline V lookup: CDR1 SGHRS, CDR2 YFSETQ. The CDR3: CASSFGLVGEGETQYF. DNA of the CDR3: TGCGCCAGCAGCTTCGGACTAGTGGGAGAGGGGGAGACCCAGTACTTC.

Judged by abundance, this clonotype is medium-sized. The chain is built from TRBV29-1 and TRBJ1-4; 9 nucleotides agree with TRBD1. The CDR3 is 12 residues long. V was clipped by 7 bases and J by 7 bases; unmatched bases: 4. Germline V gene lookup returns CDR1 SQVTM and CDR2 ANQGSEA. CDR3 bases: TGCAGCGCCGGACAGGGGACTGAAAAACTGTTTTTT. It translates to CSAGQGTEKLFF.

This rearrangement joins TRBV12-3 or TRBV12-4 to TRBJ2-3; no clear D gene. The better agreement between TRBJ1-5 and the DNA end casts doubt on the J call. CDR3 size: 15 residues. CDR3 sequence: CASSQQAGVADTQHF. DNA of the CDR3: TGTGCCAGCAGCCAACAAGCGGGAGTGGCAGATACGCAGCATTTT.

By proportion, this clonotype is medium-sized. The rearrangement links TRBV7-2 to TRBJ2-4; D gene unclear. The CDR3 is 14 amino acids. In germline, CDR1 is SGHTA, CDR2 FQGNSA. V gave up 5 bases and J gave up 0 bases, with 8 bases separating them. The CDR3 DNA is TGTGCCAGCAGCACCCCTCTAGCCAAAAACATTCAGTACTTC. Translated: CASSTPLAKNIQYF.

This clonotype was counted between two and nine times. A single base separates this from a much larger clone, so it may be a read error. This rearrangement joins TRBV6-5 to TRBJ2-1, with 9 bases matching TRBD2. Germline CDR1 MNHEY, CDR2 SVGAGI. This CDR3 spans 15 amino acids. The CDR3 reads CASRAGTSNGNVQFF. CDR3 sequence (DNA): TGTGCCAGCAGGGCCGGGACTAGCAACGGGAATGTGCAGTTCTTC.

By frequency in the sample, this clonotype is medium-sized. The chain combines TRBV27 with TRBJ2-1, with TRBD1 matching 9 bases. J lost 6 bases, V lost 10 bases, and 7 bases had no gene match. Germline V gene data show CDR1 as MNHEY and CDR2 as SMNVEV (reference sequence). The CDR3 spans 13 residues. CDR3 sequence (DNA): TGTGCCACTCGACCGGGACAGGGCAATGAGCAGTTCTTC. It codes for CATRPGQGNEQFF.

This clonotype is medium-sized within its sample. The V and J genes are TRBV6-6 and TRBJ2-5; a possible D gene is TRBD2 (6 bases). Deletions cut 5 bases from V and 5 bases from J, with 18 bases between. This CDR3 has 15 amino acids. CDR1 is MNHNY and CDR2 is SVGAGI in the germline V gene (reference sequence). CDR3 sequence (DNA): TGTGCCAGCAGTAACCGCGGGGCCTTACATGAGACCCAGTACTTC. This gives the protein CASSNRGALHETQYF.

This clonotype was detected many times. The J gene is TRBJ1-1, the V gene TRBV5-1; the D gene is possibly TRBD1 (5 bases). Germline CDR1 SGHRS, CDR2 YFSETQ. This CDR3 region has 13 residues. Trimming removed 2 bases from V and 1 base from J, with 6 bases in between. Here the CDR3 DNA reads TGCGCCAGCAGCTTTGGACAGAACACTGAAGCTTTCTTT. Its translation is CASSFGQNTEAFF.

In its sample, this clonotype is medium-sized. This CDR3 is CASSLEASTETQYF. The CDR3 DNA follows: TGTGCCAGCAGCCTTGAGGCGAGTACGGAGACCCAGTACTTC. This chain uses TRBV9 with TRBJ2-5; D gene unclear. Per germline, CDR1 SGDLS and CDR2 YYNGEE. The CDR3 runs to 14 residues. V lost 4 bases to trimming and J lost 5 bases, with 15 bases between them.